This section outlines one T cell receptor (beta chain) sequence together with its context. The authors reverse transcribed roughly 0.45 to 1 ug RNA with random hexamers. TCRdb reprocessed the immunoSEQ multiplex PCR reads via MiXCR and lists one record per CDR3 protein. The sample consists of approximately 70,000 distinct CDR3 sequences, approximately 95% of them appearing once. This specimen comes from a study of CD8 T cells in Susac syndrome. Between the trimmed V and J ends, which lost 4 bases and 7 bases, there was a span of 10 bases. Germline-derived CDR1 and CDR2 are MNHEY and SMNVEV (reference sequence). The CDR3 loop spans 12 amino acids.

This clonotype was obtained from a human donor in good health. J is TRBJ1-1 and V is TRBV27, with D possibly TRBD1 on 5 matching bases. The source material was CD8+ T cells from PBMCs. For the CDR3, the DNA is TGTGCCAGCAGTTCCCCGGGGGATGAAGCTTTCTTT. Translating it yields CASSSPGDEAFF.